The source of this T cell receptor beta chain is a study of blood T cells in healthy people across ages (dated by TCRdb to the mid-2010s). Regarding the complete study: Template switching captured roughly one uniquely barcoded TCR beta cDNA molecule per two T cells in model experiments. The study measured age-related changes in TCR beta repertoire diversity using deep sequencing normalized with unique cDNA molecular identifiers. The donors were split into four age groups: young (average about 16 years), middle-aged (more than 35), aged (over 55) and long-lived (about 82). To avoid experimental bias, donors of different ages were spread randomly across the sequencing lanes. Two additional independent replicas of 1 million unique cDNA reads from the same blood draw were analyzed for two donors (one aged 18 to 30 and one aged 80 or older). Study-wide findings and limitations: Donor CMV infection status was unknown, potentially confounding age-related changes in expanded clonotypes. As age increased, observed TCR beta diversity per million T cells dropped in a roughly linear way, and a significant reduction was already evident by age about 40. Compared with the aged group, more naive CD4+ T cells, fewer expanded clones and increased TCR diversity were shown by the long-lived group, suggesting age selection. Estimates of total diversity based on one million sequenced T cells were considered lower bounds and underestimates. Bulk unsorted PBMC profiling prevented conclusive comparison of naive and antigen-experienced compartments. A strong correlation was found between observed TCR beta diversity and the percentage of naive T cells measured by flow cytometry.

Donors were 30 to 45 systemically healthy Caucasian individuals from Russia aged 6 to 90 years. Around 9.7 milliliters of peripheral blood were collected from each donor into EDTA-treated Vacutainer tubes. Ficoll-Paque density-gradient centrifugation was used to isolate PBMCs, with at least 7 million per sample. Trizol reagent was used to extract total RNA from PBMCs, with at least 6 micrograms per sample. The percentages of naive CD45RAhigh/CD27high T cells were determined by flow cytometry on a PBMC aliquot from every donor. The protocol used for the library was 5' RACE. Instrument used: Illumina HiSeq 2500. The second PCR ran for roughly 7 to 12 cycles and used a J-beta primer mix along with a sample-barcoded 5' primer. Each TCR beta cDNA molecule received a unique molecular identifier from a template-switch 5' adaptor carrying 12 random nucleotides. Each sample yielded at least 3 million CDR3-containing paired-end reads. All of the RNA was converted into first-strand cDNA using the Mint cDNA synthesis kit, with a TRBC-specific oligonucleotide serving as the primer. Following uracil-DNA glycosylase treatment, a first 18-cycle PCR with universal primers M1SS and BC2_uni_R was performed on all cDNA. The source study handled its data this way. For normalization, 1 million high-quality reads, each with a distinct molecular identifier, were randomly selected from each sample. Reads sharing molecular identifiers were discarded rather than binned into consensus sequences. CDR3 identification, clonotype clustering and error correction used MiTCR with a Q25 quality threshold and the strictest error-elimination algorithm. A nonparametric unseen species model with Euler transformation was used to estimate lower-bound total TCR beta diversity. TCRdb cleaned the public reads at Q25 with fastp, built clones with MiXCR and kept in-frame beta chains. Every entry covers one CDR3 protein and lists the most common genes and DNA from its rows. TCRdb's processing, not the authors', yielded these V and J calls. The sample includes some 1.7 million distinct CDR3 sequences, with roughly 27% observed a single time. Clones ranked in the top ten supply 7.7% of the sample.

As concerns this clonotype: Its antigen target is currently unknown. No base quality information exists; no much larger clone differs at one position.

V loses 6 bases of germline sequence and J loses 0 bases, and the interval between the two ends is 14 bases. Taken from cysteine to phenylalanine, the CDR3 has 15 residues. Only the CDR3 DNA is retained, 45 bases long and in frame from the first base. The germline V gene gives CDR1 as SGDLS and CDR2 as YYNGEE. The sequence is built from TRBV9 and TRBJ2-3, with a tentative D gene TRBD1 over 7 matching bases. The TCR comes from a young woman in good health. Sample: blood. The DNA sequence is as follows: TGTGCCAGCACCCAGGGGGGAGCTAGCACAGATACGCAGTATTTT. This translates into CASTQGGASTDTQYF.